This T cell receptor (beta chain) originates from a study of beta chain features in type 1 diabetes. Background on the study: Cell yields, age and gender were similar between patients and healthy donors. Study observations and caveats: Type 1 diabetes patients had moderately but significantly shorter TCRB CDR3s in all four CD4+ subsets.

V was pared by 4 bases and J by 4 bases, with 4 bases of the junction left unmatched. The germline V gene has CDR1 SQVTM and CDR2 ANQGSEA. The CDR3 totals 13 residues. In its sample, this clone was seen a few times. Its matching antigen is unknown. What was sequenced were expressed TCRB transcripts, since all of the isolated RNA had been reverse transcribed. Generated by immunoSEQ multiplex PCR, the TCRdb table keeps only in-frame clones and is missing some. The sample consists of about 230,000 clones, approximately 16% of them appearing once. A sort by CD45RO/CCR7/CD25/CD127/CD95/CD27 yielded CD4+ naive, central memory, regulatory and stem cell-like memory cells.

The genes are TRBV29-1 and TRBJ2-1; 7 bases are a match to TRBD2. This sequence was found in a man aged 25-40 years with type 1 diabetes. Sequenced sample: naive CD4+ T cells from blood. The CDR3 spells CSVGERDYNEQFF. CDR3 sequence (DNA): TGCAGCGTTGGGGAGCGGGATTACAATGAGCAGTTCTTC.